This T cell receptor beta chain comes out of a study of cytomegalovirus exposure and HLA in healthy donors. Study background: Of some 400 genotyped donors, 81% grouped in the Caucasian-associated ancestry cluster.

With 60 Vbeta and 13 Jbeta primers, the PCR was carried out. This table comes from immunoSEQ multiplex PCR, and its TCRdb copy is limited to in-frame clones, with some not included. The sample lists under 300,000 clones, 75% to 85% occurring once. Study results and caveats: Overall, some 160 TCR beta chains were annotated as cytomegalovirus-associated.

The CDR3 totals 11 residues. Germline CDR1 reads MNHNS; CDR2 reads SASEGT. V gave up 3 bases and J gave up 8 bases, with 6 bases separating them. Notes on this clone: The antigen is unknown.

The chain combines TRBV6-1 with TRBJ2-3; D is unclear. Source material: PBMCs. This TCR came from a woman in her fifties or sixties in good health and CMV-seropositive. The CDR3 protein is CASSEGFTQYF. The CDR3 region has the DNA TGTGCCAGCAGTGAGGGCTTTACGCAGTATTTT.